This TCR beta chain is drawn from a study of identical twins. Addition of a universal primer site occurred through template switching, and cDNA carried unique molecular identifiers. MiXCR was run by TCRdb on the 5' RACE reads, yielding one entry per CDR3 protein. The sample includes 1,800,000 or so distinct CDR3 sequences, 25% to 35% seen only once; the top ten take approximately 0.29%. Only healthy Caucasians were enrolled as donors. About this clonotype itself: The antigen is unknown.

Findings and limits, study-wide: Twins shared beta out-of-frame sequences in excess, but this excess was weaker. With abundant cord blood beta clonotypes, insertions were fewer; memory repertoires showed no such pattern.

The V segment lost 6 bases and the J segment 5 bases; nucleotides outside the gene matches: 4. This CDR3 comprises 12 residues. Germline V gene sequence: CDR1 MNHNS, CDR2 SASEGT. The sequence derives from a newborn girl in good health. The sequenced sample consisted of cord blood. The chain recombines TRBV6-1 with TRBJ2-7; 7 nucleotides line up with TRBD1. DNA of the CDR3: TGTGCCAGCAGGAGAGACAGGGACGAGCAGTACTTC. It yields the protein CASRRDRDEQYF.